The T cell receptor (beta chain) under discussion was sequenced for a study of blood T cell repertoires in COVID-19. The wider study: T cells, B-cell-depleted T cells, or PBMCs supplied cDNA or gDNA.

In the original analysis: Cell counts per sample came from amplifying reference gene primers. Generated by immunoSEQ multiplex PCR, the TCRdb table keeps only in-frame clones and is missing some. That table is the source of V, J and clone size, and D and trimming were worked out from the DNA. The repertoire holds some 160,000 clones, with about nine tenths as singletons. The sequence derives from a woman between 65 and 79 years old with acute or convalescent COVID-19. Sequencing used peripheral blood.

This CDR3 is CASSIQRQGRCRPLEAFF. The CDR3 nucleotides read TGTGCCAGCAGCATACAAAGACAGGGTCGGTGCCGTCCCTTGGAAGCTTTCTTT. J is TRBJ1-1 and V is TRBV21-1; the table's D call, TRBD1, has no DNA check behind it. TRBV21-1 is marked as a pseudogene. The CDR3 runs to 18 residues.